This T cell receptor beta chain was captured by sequencing in a study of shared clonotypes between healthy human individuals. Background on the study: Two female and a few male donors aged 18 to 49 were enrolled. Findings of the study overall: Relative to memory subsets, naive subsets generally showed larger estimated richness. Investigators expected sequencing depth to affect clonotype sharing among donors.

Only CD45RO-negative cells positively selected for CCR7 counted as naive CD8 cells, so terminally differentiated effector memory CD45RA+ cells were excluded. As for this clone: Antigen: not known.

V shed 5 bases, J shed 3 bases, and the junction held 4 bases outside the gene matches. This CDR3 spans 14 amino acids. Germline V gives CDR1 LNHDA, CDR2 SQIVND (reference sequence). Genomic DNA (from each subset) was split evenly across several immunoSEQ plates. TCRdb's copy holds only in-frame clones and misses some; the assay was immunoSEQ multiplex PCR. The sample has 800,000 or so clones, 95% to 97% seen once. This clonotype originated in a man younger than 40 in good health. V gene TRBV19 combines with J gene TRBJ2-7; TRBD1 matches 10 bases. Sequencing was performed on naive CD8+ T cells sorted from blood. For the CDR3, the DNA is TGTGCCAGTAGTCACGGGACAGGGGTCTACGAGCAGTACTTC. This gives the protein CASSHGTGVYEQYF.